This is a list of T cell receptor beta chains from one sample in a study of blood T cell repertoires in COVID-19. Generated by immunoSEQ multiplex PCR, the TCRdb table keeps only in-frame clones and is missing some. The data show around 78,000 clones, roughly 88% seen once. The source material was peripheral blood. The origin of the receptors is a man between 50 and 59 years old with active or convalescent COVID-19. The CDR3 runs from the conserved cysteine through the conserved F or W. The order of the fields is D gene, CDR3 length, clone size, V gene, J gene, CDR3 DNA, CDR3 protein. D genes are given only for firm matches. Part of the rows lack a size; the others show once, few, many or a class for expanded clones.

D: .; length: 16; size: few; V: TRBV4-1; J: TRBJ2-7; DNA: TGCGCCAGCAGCCAAGCCTCAGAAGTTTCCCCCTACGAGCAGTACTTC; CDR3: CASSQASEVSPYEQYF
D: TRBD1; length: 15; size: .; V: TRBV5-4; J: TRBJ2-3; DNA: TGTGCCAGCAGCTCGCCGGGACAGGGGGCGTGGACGCAGTATTTT; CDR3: CASSSPGQGAWTQYF
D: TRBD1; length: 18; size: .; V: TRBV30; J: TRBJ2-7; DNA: TGTGCCTGGAGGGGCATTCATTTAAACAGGGGGCCAACTCACGAGCAGTACTTC; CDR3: CAWRGIHLNRGPTHEQYF
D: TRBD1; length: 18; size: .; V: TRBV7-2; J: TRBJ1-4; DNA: TGTGCCAGCAGCTCACGGACAGGGGGCGGTTTTGCTAATGAAAAACTGTTTTTT; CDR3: CASSSRTGGGFANEKLFF
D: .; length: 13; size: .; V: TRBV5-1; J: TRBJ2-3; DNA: TGCGCCAGCAGCTTGGATTTCTCAGATACGCAGTATTTT; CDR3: CASSLDFSDTQYF
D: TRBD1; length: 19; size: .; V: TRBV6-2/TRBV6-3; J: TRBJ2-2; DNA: TGTGCCAGCAGTTATAGGACAGGGGGTATCACCTCGGACACCGGGGAGCTGTTTTTT; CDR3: CASSYRTGGITSDTGELFF
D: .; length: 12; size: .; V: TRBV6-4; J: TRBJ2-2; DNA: TGTGCCAGCAGTGAGACAGCCGGGGAGCTGTTTTTT; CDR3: CASSETAGELFF
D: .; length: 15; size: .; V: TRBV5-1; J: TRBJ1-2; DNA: TGCGCCAGCAGCTCAGATGGTGGCAGGGACTATGGCTACACCTTC; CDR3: CASSSDGGRDYGYTF
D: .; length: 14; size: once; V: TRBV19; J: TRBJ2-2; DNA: TGTGCCAGTAGCGAGGGACTGAACACCGGGGAGCTGTTTTTT; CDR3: CASSEGLNTGELFF
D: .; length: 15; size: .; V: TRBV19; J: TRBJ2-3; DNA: TGTGCCAGTAGCCCCTCAATCGGGGGAACAGATACGCAGTATTTT; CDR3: CASSPSIGGTDTQYF
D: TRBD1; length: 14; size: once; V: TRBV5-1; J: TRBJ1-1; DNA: TGCGCCAGCAGCTTGGCCGGACAGGGGGCTGAAGCTTTCTTT; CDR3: CASSLAGQGAEAFF
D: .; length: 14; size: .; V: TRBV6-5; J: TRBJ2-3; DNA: TGTGCCAGCACCCCCGTCCCGAGCGGGGATACGCAGTATTTT; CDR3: CASTPVPSGDTQYF
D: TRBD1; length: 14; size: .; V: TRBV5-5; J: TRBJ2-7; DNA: TGTGCCAGCAGCTTAAAGGACAGGGGGAACGAGCAGTACTTC; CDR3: CASSLKDRGNEQYF
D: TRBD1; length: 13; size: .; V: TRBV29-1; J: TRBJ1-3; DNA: TGCAGCGTGGAAACAGGGGGCAGAGACACCATATATTTT; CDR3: CSVETGGRDTIYF
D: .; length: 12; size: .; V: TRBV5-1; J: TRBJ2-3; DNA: TGCGCCAGCACCACGTATGAGGGTACGCAGTATTTT; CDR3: CASTTYEGTQYF
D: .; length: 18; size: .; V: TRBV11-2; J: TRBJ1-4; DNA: TGTGCCAGCAGCTTAGGAGAACTAGCCCCTCCAACTAATGAAAAACTGTTTTTT; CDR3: CASSLGELAPPTNEKLFF
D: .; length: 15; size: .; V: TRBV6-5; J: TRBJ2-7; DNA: TGTGCCAGCAGTTACCAGAGCGGCCCCACCTACGAGCAGTACTTC; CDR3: CASSYQSGPTYEQYF
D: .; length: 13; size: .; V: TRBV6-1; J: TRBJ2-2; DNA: TGTGCCAGCAGTGATCAGGGGTCCGGGGAGCTGTTTTTT; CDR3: CASSDQGSGELFF
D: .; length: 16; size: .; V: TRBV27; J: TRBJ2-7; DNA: TGTGCCAGCAGCTACCAACAGGTTCTGGCGACCTACGAGCAGTACTTC; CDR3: CASSYQQVLATYEQYF
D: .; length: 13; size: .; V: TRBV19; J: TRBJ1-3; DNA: TGTGCCAGTAGTATGACAGCTGGAAACACCATATATTTT; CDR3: CASSMTAGNTIYF
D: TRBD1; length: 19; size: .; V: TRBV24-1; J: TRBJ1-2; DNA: TGTGCCACCAGTGATTTGACTACCGGGACAGGGGGCTTCGGCTATGGCTACACCTTC; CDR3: CATSDLTTGTGGFGYGYTF
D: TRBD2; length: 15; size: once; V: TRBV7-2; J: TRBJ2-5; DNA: TGTGCCAGCAGCCCGGGGGGGAGGGACCAAGAGACCCAGTACTTC; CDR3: CASSPGGRDQETQYF
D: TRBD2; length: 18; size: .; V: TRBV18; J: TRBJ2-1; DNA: TGTGCCAGCTCACCAGGGACTAGCGGGGGGGCTTCCTACAATGAGCAGTTCTTC; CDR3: CASSPGTSGGASYNEQFF
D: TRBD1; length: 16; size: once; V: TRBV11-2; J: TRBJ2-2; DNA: TGTGCCAGCAGCCCTTGGACAGGGGTTACGTTCGGGGAGCTGTTTTTT; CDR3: CASSPWTGVTFGELFF
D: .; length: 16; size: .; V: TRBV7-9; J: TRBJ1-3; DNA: TGTGCCAGCAGCTTAATGACAGGAGTGAGCGGAAACACCATATATTTT; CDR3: CASSLMTGVSGNTIYF
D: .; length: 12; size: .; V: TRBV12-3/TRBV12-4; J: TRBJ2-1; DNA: TGTGCCAGCATATCCTCCTACAATGAGCAGTTCTTC; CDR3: CASISSYNEQFF
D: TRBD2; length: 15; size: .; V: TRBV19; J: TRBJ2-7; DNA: TGTGCCAGTAGCCAAGGTCGGGGGGGCTCCTACGAGCAGTACTTC; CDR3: CASSQGRGGSYEQYF
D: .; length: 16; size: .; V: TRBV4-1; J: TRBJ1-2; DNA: TGCGCCAGCAGCCAAGATCGAGGGAGGTCCAACTATGGCTACACCTTC; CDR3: CASSQDRGRSNYGYTF
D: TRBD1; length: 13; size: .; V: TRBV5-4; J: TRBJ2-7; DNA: TGTGCCAGCAGCCAAGGGACAGCCTACGAGCAGTACTTC; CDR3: CASSQGTAYEQYF
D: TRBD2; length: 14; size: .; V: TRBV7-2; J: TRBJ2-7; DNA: TGTGCCAGCAGCTCCCGTAACCTCCTAGCGGGAGCCATCTTC; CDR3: CASSSRNLLAGAIF
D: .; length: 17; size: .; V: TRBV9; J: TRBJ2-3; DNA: TGTGCCAGCAGCGTAGCTCTCATGGGCGGGGCGGGAGATACGCAGTATTTT; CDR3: CASSVALMGGAGDTQYF
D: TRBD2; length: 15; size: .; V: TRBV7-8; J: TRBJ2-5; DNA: TGTGCCAGCAGCTTAGTAGGCGGGAGTATGGAGACCCAGTACTTC; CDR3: CASSLVGGSMETQYF
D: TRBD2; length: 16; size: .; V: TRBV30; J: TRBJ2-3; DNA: TGTGCCTGGAAACCAGGACTAGTTCTGGACACAGATACGCAGTATTTT; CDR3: CAWKPGLVLDTDTQYF
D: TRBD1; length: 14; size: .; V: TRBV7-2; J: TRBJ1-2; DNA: TGTGCCAGCAGCCACGGGACAGGCGACTATGGCTACACCTTC; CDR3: CASSHGTGDYGYTF
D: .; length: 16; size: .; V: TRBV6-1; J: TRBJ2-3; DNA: TGTGCCAGCAGTGAAGTTGAGGGTGGCGGCACAGATACGCAGTATTTT; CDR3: CASSEVEGGGTDTQYF
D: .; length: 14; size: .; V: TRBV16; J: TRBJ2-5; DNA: TGTGCCAGCAGCCAGGCAGGCCCCCAAGAGACCCAGTACTTC; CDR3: CASSQAGPQETQYF
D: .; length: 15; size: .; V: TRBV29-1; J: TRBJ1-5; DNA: TGCAGCGTTAGAGGCGGGCCGCTGGAAGGGGGGCCCCAGCATTTT; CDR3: CSVRGGPLEGGPQHF
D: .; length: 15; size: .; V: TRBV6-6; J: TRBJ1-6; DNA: TGTGCCAGTTTTCTAGGGGGAATCTATAATTCACCCCTCCACTTT; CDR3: CASFLGGIYNSPLHF
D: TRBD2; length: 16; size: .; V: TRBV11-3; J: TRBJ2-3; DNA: TGTGCCAGCAGCTTAACCGAGACTAGCGTGACAGATACGCAGTATTTT; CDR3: CASSLTETSVTDTQYF
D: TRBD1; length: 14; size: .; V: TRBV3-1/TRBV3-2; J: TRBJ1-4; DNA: TGTGCCAGCAGCCTTGGGACAGGTTATGAAAAACTGTTTTTT; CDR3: CASSLGTGYEKLFF
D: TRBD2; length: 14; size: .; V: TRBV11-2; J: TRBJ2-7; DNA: TGTGCCAGCAGCTCAGGATCGGGAGGGTACGAGCAGTACTTC; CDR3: CASSSGSGGYEQYF
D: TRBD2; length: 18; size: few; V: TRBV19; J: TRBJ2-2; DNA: TGTGCCAGTAGCACAGTCTCTAGCGGGAGGGCCTTCCCCGGGGAGCTGTTTTTT; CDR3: CASSTVSSGRAFPGELFF
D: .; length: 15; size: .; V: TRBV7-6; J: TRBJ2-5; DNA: TGTGCCAGCAGCTTAGCGGGCGGTAGCGGAGAGACCCAGTACTTC; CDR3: CASSLAGGSGETQYF
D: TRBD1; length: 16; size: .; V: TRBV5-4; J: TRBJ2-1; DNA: TGTGCCAGCAGCTTGTCGGGGACAGGGGTCAACAATGAGCAGTTCTTC; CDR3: CASSLSGTGVNNEQFF
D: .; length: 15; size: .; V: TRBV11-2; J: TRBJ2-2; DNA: TGTGCCAGCAGCTTCCGGGGTCTGGTATCCGGGGAGCTGTTTTTT; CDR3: CASSFRGLVSGELFF
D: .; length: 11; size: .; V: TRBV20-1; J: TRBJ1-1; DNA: TGCAGTGCTCACCTACTCACTGAAGCTTTCTTT; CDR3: CSAHLLTEAFF
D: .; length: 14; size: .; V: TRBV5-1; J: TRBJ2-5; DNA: TGCGCCAGCAGCCCCCTCCCCGGGGGAGAGACCCAGTACTTC; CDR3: CASSPLPGGETQYF